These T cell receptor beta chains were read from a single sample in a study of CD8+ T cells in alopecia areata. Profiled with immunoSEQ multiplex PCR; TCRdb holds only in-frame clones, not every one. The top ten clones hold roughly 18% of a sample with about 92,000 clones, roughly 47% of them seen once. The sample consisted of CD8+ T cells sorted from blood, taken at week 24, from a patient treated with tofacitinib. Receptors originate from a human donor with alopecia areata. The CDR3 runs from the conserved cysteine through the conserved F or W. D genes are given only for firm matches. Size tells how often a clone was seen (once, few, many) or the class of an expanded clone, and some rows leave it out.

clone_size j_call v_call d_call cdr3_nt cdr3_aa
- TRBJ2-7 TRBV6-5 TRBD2 TGTGCCAGCAGTTCCTTGGGGGTAGCGGGAGGTTACGAGCAGTACTTC CASSSLGVAGGYEQYF
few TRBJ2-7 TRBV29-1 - TGCAGCGTACGGGACACTTCCTCCTACGAGCAGTACTTC CSVRDTSSYEQYF
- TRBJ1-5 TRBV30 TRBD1 TGTGCCTGGGGCCCCAGGGGAGGGGGCCGTCAGCCCCAGCATTTT CAWGPRGGGRQPQHF
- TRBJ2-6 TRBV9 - TGTGCCAGCAGCTTGGGACACTCTGGGGCCAACGTCCTGACTTTC CASSLGHSGANVLTF
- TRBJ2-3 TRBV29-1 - TGCAGCGTTACCCGTCTGACAGGTTATGAAGATACGCAGTATTTT CSVTRLTGYEDTQYF
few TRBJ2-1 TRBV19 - TGTGCCAGTAGTATCGAGAAGCAGCAGTTCTTC CASSIEKQQFF
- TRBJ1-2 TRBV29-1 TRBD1 TGCAGCGTTCGCTCTACAGGGGGCGATGGCTACACCTTC CSVRSTGGDGYTF
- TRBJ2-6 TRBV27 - TGTGCCAGCAGTTCCCGGGGCTCTGGGGCCAACGTCCTGACTTTC CASSSRGSGANVLTF
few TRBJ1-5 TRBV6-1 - TGTGCCAGCAGTGAAGCTAGGGGGGCCCCACTGAATAGCAATCAGCCCCAGCATTTT CASSEARGAPLNSNQPQHF
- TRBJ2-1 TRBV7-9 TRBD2 TGTGCCAGCAGCTTAGGTCAGCGGGGTCACTACAATGAGCAGTTCTTC CASSLGQRGHYNEQFF
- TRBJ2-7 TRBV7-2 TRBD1 TGTGCCAGCAGCTTAGGGACAGGATCCTACGAGCAGTACTTC CASSLGTGSYEQYF
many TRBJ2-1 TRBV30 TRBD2 TGTGCCTGGAGGGACGGGACTAGCGGGAGGGGGGGTGAGCAGTTCTTC CAWRDGTSGRGGEQFF
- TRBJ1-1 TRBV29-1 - TGCAGCGTGATCCCCCAAGGCACTGAAGCTTTCTTT CSVIPQGTEAFF
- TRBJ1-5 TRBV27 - TGTACCAGCAGTTTAACCAGGTATAGCAATCAGCCCCAGCATTTT CTSSLTRYSNQPQHF
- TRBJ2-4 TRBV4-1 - TGCGCCAGCAGCCAGGTTGGTGAGGTGAACATTCAGTACTTC CASSQVGEVNIQYF
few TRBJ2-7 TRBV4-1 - TGCGCCAGCAGCCAAGATACCCGGACAACCGAGCAGTACTTC CASSQDTRTTEQYF
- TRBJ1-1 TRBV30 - TGTGCCTGGAGTGTAATTGGGGCCGCTGAAGCTTTCTTT CAWSVIGAAEAFF
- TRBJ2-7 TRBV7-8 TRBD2 TGTGCCAGCAGCTCCCCTCTAGCGGGAGTCTACGAGCAGTACTTC CASSSPLAGVYEQYF
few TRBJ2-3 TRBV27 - TGTGCCAGCAGTTGGGACGACACAGATACGCAGTATTTT CASSWDDTDTQYF
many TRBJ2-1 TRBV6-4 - TGTGCCACCACAGGCTGGGTCGGCTACAATGAGCAGTTCTTC CATTGWVGYNEQFF
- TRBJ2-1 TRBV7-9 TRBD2 TGTGCCAGCAGCTCCGCTGGGGCTAGCGGGGGATCTCAGTTCTTC CASSSAGASGGSQFF
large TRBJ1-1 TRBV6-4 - TGTGCCAGCAGTGACTCGGAGTACACTGAAGCTTTCTTT CASSDSEYTEAFF
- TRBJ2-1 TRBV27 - TGTGCCAGCTCGCTGGGCCAGAATGAGCAGTTCTTC CASSLGQNEQFF
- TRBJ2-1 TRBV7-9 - TGTGCCAGCAGCTCCCGGGACCATCCCGTCGCTTCCTACAATGAGCAGTTCTTC CASSSRDHPVASYNEQFF
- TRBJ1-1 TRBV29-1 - TGCAGCGTCCCCGAAGCTTTCTTT CSVPEAFF
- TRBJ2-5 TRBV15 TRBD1 TGTGCCACCAGCGGCGGAAAGGGGGCAGGACCTCAGGAGACCCAGTACTTC CATSGGKGAGPQETQYF
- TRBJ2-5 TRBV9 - TGTGCCAGCGGAGGGGGAGCACTACAAGAGACCCAGTACTTC CASGGGALQETQYF
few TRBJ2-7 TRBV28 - TGTGCCAGCAGTTTACAGGCTGCCTACGAGCAGTACTTC CASSLQAAYEQYF
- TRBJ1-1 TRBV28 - TGTGCCAGCAGTTTGCAAAACACTGAAGCTTTCTTT CASSLQNTEAFF
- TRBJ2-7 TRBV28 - TGTGCCAGCAGTTTCCGTCGGGACACGGACGCCTACGAGCAGTACTTC CASSFRRDTDAYEQYF
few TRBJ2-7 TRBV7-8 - TGTGCCAGCAGCTTAGCCGGCTCGACGAGCTCCTACGAGCAGTACTTC CASSLAGSTSSYEQYF
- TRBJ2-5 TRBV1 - TGCACCAGCAGCCAAGATCCGGGGCCAGGGGGGCCGCCCCAGAAGACCCAGTACTTC CTSSQDPGPGGPPQKTQYF
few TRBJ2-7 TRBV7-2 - TGTGCCAGCAGCTTAGAACCCGCCTACGAGCAGTACTTC CASSLEPAYEQYF
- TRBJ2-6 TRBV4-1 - TGCGCCAGCAGCTCCAGGGAGGACGGGGCCAACGTCCTGACTTTC CASSSREDGANVLTF
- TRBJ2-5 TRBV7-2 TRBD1 TGTGCCAGCAGCTTAACAGGGGGCGCCGGGACCCAGTACTTC CASSLTGGAGTQYF
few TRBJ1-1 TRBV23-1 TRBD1 TGCGCCAGCAGTCAGTACAGGGGAGTCCCACCTGAAGCTTTCTTT CASSQYRGVPPEAFF
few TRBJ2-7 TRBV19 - TGTGCCAGTGAGGCTCCCTCCTACGAGCAGTACTTC CASEAPSYEQYF
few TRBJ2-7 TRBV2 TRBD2 TGTGCCAGCGGCCCAGAGGGACTAGCAAACTACGAGCAGTACTTC CASGPEGLANYEQYF
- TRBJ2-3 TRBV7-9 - TGTGCCAGCAGTGGTCCAGATACGCAGTATTTT CASSGPDTQYF
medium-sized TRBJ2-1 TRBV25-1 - TGTGCCAGCAGTCGAAATCCAAGCTCCTACAATGAGCAGTTCTTC CASSRNPSSYNEQFF
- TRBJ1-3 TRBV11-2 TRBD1 TGTGCCAGCAGCCGACAGGGGTCGATTGGAAACACCATATATTTT CASSRQGSIGNTIYF